A selection of T cell receptor beta chains follows, all from one sample in a study of Ad26.COV2.S vaccination and SARS-CoV-2 variants. TCRdb keeps only in-frame clones here, not all; method: immunoSEQ multiplex PCR. The sample holds 380,000 or so clones, roughly 80% seen once. The sequencing used peripheral blood, collected in a trial of Ad26.COV2.S vaccine versus placebo. These receptor sequences come from a person between 18 and 65 years old who received the Ad26.COV2.S COVID-19 vaccine or a placebo. Both conserved end residues are part of each CDR3. Each record gives: clone size, J gene, D gene, V gene, CDR3 protein, CDR3 DNA. The D gene is left open where the match is weak. Clone size is shown for a subset of rows, as once, few, many or a class of expanded clone.

clone size: NA
J gene: TRBJ2-7
D gene: NA
V gene: TRBV6-2/TRBV6-3
CDR3 protein: CASSFWQGGYEQYF
CDR3 DNA: TGTGCCAGCAGTTTTTGGCAGGGGGGCTACGAGCAGTACTTC

clone size: NA
J gene: TRBJ2-3
D gene: TRBD1
V gene: TRBV19
CDR3 protein: CASGTDSTDTQYF
CDR3 DNA: TGTGCCAGTGGGACAGATAGCACAGATACGCAGTATTTT

clone size: NA
J gene: TRBJ2-3
D gene: NA
V gene: TRBV29-1
CDR3 protein: CSVDEGVDTQYF
CDR3 DNA: TGCAGCGTTGATGAGGGGGTGGATACGCAGTATTTT

clone size: NA
J gene: TRBJ1-1
D gene: TRBD1
V gene: TRBV18
CDR3 protein: CASSPDRGNTEAFF
CDR3 DNA: TGTGCCAGCTCACCAGACAGGGGGAACACTGAAGCTTTCTTT

clone size: NA
J gene: TRBJ2-5
D gene: NA
V gene: TRBV11-2
CDR3 protein: CASSLNSPAGETQYF
CDR3 DNA: TGTGCCAGCAGCTTAAATTCCCCCGCGGGAGAGACCCAGTACTTC

clone size: NA
J gene: TRBJ1-2
D gene: NA
V gene: TRBV19
CDR3 protein: CAISGWQGGYTF
CDR3 DNA: TGTGCCATCTCCGGGTGGCAAGGGGGCTACACCTTC

clone size: NA
J gene: TRBJ2-7
D gene: NA
V gene: TRBV2
CDR3 protein: CASSNFEAEQYF
CDR3 DNA: TGTGCCAGCAGTAACTTCGAGGCCGAGCAGTACTTC

clone size: NA
J gene: TRBJ2-1
D gene: NA
V gene: TRBV3-1/TRBV3-2
CDR3 protein: CASSQMASENEQFF
CDR3 DNA: TGTGCCAGCAGCCAGATGGCTAGCGAAAACGAGCAGTTCTTC

clone size: NA
J gene: TRBJ2-1
D gene: NA
V gene: TRBV24-1
CDR3 protein: CATSDFGQGGRNEQFF
CDR3 DNA: TGTGCCACCAGTGATTTCGGGCAGGGGGGGAGGAATGAGCAGTTCTTC

clone size: NA
J gene: TRBJ2-7
D gene: NA
V gene: TRBV6-5
CDR3 protein: CASRGEREQYF
CDR3 DNA: TGTGCCAGCAGGGGGGAACGCGAGCAGTACTTC

clone size: NA
J gene: TRBJ1-6
D gene: NA
V gene: TRBV18
CDR3 protein: CASSPGGSYNSPLHF
CDR3 DNA: TGTGCCAGCTCACCGGGGGGCTCCTATAATTCACCCCTCCACTTT

clone size: NA
J gene: TRBJ1-1
D gene: NA
V gene: TRBV6-1
CDR3 protein: CASSEGIASGLNTEAFF
CDR3 DNA: TGTGCCAGCAGTGAAGGGATTGCTAGCGGTCTAAACACTGAAGCTTTCTTT

clone size: NA
J gene: TRBJ1-2
D gene: NA
V gene: TRBV7-6
CDR3 protein: CASSLDGDGYTF
CDR3 DNA: TGTGCCAGCAGCCTGGACGGAGATGGCTACACCTTC

clone size: once
J gene: TRBJ1-1
D gene: NA
V gene: TRBV21-1
CDR3 protein: CASSNQGRFIMNTEAFF
CDR3 DNA: TGTGCCAGCAGCAACCAGGGAAGGTTTATTATGAACACTGAAGCTTTCTTT

clone size: NA
J gene: TRBJ2-2
D gene: TRBD2
V gene: TRBV2
CDR3 protein: CATLAENTGELFF
CDR3 DNA: TGTGCCACACTAGCGGAGAACACCGGGGAGCTGTTTTTT

clone size: NA
J gene: TRBJ2-5
D gene: NA
V gene: TRBV24-1
CDR3 protein: CATSDKRGYTQETQYF
CDR3 DNA: TGTGCCACCAGTGATAAAAGGGGGTACACCCAAGAGACCCAGTACTTC

clone size: NA
J gene: TRBJ2-7
D gene: TRBD2
V gene: TRBV4-1
CDR3 protein: CASSQPTSGSYEQYF
CDR3 DNA: TGCGCCAGCAGCCAACCGACTAGCGGGAGCTACGAGCAGTACTTC

clone size: once
J gene: TRBJ1-2
D gene: NA
V gene: TRBV7-9
CDR3 protein: CASSLGRFGVANYGYTF
CDR3 DNA: TGTGCCAGCAGCTTAGGGAGGTTCGGCGTAGCTAACTATGGCTACACCTTC

clone size: NA
J gene: TRBJ1-1
D gene: NA
V gene: TRBV11-3
CDR3 protein: CASSLGRDGASNTEAFF
CDR3 DNA: TGTGCCAGCAGCTTAGGACGGGACGGAGCCTCGAACACTGAAGCTTTCTTT

clone size: NA
J gene: TRBJ1-1
D gene: NA
V gene: TRBV5-1
CDR3 protein: CASSPGRRDTEAFF
CDR3 DNA: TGCGCCAGCAGCCCCGGGCGTAGGGACACTGAAGCTTTCTTT

clone size: NA
J gene: TRBJ2-2
D gene: NA
V gene: TRBV4-1
CDR3 protein: CASSTSLYGELFF
CDR3 DNA: TGCGCCAGCAGCACCAGTTTGTACGGGGAGCTGTTTTTT

clone size: NA
J gene: TRBJ1-2
D gene: TRBD1
V gene: TRBV16
CDR3 protein: CASSPSPTGVGGYTF
CDR3 DNA: TGTGCCAGCAGCCCCAGCCCTACAGGGGTAGGTGGCTACACCTTC

clone size: NA
J gene: TRBJ1-2
D gene: NA
V gene: TRBV7-3
CDR3 protein: CASSLEGYTF
CDR3 DNA: TGTGCCAGCAGCTTAGAGGGCTACACCTTC

clone size: NA
J gene: TRBJ2-5
D gene: TRBD2
V gene: TRBV24-1
CDR3 protein: CATSDAGTSGRPGETQYF
CDR3 DNA: TGTGCCACCAGTGATGCCGGGACTAGCGGGAGGCCGGGAGAGACCCAGTACTTC

clone size: NA
J gene: TRBJ1-4
D gene: TRBD1
V gene: TRBV5-1
CDR3 protein: CASSSTTGAEKLFF
CDR3 DNA: TGCGCCAGCAGCTCAACGACAGGGGCGGAAAAACTGTTTTTT

clone size: NA
J gene: TRBJ2-7
D gene: NA
V gene: TRBV6-6
CDR3 protein: CASSYSTVLSSYEQYF
CDR3 DNA: TGTGCCAGCAGTTACTCGACTGTACTAAGCTCCTACGAGCAGTACTTC

clone size: NA
J gene: TRBJ2-3
D gene: NA
V gene: TRBV11-2
CDR3 protein: CASSLATASTDTQYF
CDR3 DNA: TGTGCCAGCAGCTTAGCGACAGCTAGCACAGATACGCAGTATTTT

clone size: NA
J gene: TRBJ2-7
D gene: TRBD2
V gene: TRBV5-6
CDR3 protein: CASSLGLAGQYF
CDR3 DNA: TGTGCCAGCAGCTTGGGTTTAGCGGGGCAGTACTTC

clone size: NA
J gene: TRBJ2-7
D gene: NA
V gene: TRBV9
CDR3 protein: CASSLTPQGRSEQYF
CDR3 DNA: TGTGCCAGCAGCTTAACTCCACAGGGTAGGTCCGAGCAGTACTTC

clone size: NA
J gene: TRBJ2-7
D gene: NA
V gene: TRBV27
CDR3 protein: CASSIQGGDEQYF
CDR3 DNA: TGTGCCAGCAGCATACAGGGAGGGGACGAGCAGTACTTC

clone size: NA
J gene: TRBJ2-7
D gene: NA
V gene: TRBV27
CDR3 protein: CASSWAGTSSYEQYF
CDR3 DNA: TGTGCCAGCAGTTGGGCCGGGACAAGCTCCTACGAGCAGTACTTC

clone size: NA
J gene: TRBJ1-1
D gene: NA
V gene: TRBV4-2
CDR3 protein: CASSLLTGRVDTEAFF
CDR3 DNA: TGTGCCAGCAGCCTTCTTACAGGGAGGGTAGACACTGAAGCTTTCTTT

clone size: few
J gene: TRBJ2-7
D gene: NA
V gene: TRBV28
CDR3 protein: CASSLIPYEQYF
CDR3 DNA: TGTGCCAGCAGTTTAATCCCCTACGAGCAGTACTTC

clone size: NA
J gene: TRBJ2-3
D gene: TRBD2
V gene: TRBV6-5
CDR3 protein: CASSYGLANTDTQYF
CDR3 DNA: TGTGCCAGCAGTTACGGACTAGCGAACACAGATACGCAGTATTTT

clone size: NA
J gene: TRBJ2-7
D gene: TRBD1
V gene: TRBV5-5
CDR3 protein: CASSITGDYEQYF
CDR3 DNA: TGTGCCAGCAGTATTACAGGGGACTACGAGCAGTACTTC

clone size: NA
J gene: TRBJ2-1
D gene: TRBD2
V gene: TRBV19
CDR3 protein: CASSTSGDYNEQFF
CDR3 DNA: TGTGCCAGTAGTACTAGCGGTGACTACAATGAGCAGTTCTTC

clone size: NA
J gene: TRBJ1-5
D gene: NA
V gene: TRBV27
CDR3 protein: CASSLDPNSNQPQHF
CDR3 DNA: TGTGCCAGCAGTTTAGACCCTAATAGCAATCAGCCCCAGCATTTT

clone size: NA
J gene: TRBJ2-2
D gene: NA
V gene: TRBV5-1
CDR3 protein: CASSPTPGLVNTGELFF
CDR3 DNA: TGCGCCAGCAGCCCAACACCGGGACTCGTGAACACCGGGGAGCTGTTTTTT

clone size: NA
J gene: TRBJ1-1
D gene: NA
V gene: TRBV27
CDR3 protein: CASSPRQPMNTEAFF
CDR3 DNA: TGTGCCAGCAGTCCGCGACAACCCATGAACACTGAAGCTTTCTTT

clone size: NA
J gene: TRBJ2-1
D gene: TRBD2
V gene: TRBV11-3
CDR3 protein: CASTHLTSGRNEQFF
CDR3 DNA: TGTGCCAGCACCCATTTGACTAGCGGGAGAAATGAGCAGTTCTTC

clone size: NA
J gene: TRBJ2-6
D gene: NA
V gene: TRBV12-5
CDR3 protein: CASELPTSSPSGANVLTF
CDR3 DNA: TGTGCTAGTGAACTCCCCACTAGTAGCCCCTCTGGGGCCAACGTCCTGACTTTC

clone size: few
J gene: TRBJ1-2
D gene: NA
V gene: TRBV30
CDR3 protein: CAWSPGMGGYTF
CDR3 DNA: TGTGCCTGGAGTCCGGGAATGGGTGGCTACACCTTC

clone size: NA
J gene: TRBJ1-1
D gene: TRBD1
V gene: TRBV12-5
CDR3 protein: CASGADRGLAEAFF
CDR3 DNA: TGTGCTAGTGGTGCCGACAGGGGGCTCGCTGAAGCTTTCTTT

clone size: NA
J gene: TRBJ1-6
D gene: NA
V gene: TRBV28
CDR3 protein: CASSPKQEWVGSPLHF
CDR3 DNA: TGTGCCAGCAGTCCCAAACAGGAGTGGGTCGGTTCACCCCTCCACTTT

clone size: NA
J gene: TRBJ2-5
D gene: NA
V gene: TRBV15
CDR3 protein: CATSRGVQDGETQYF
CDR3 DNA: TGTGCCACCAGCAGAGGTGTCCAGGACGGAGAGACCCAGTACTTC

clone size: NA
J gene: TRBJ2-3
D gene: TRBD2
V gene: TRBV19
CDR3 protein: CASNREAGIGTDTQYF
CDR3 DNA: TGTGCCAGTAATAGGGAAGCGGGGATAGGCACAGATACGCAGTATTTT

clone size: NA
J gene: TRBJ1-5
D gene: NA
V gene: TRBV18
CDR3 protein: CASSLSSNQPQHF
CDR3 DNA: TGTGCCAGCTCCCTTAGTAGCAATCAGCCCCAGCATTTT

clone size: NA
J gene: TRBJ2-7
D gene: NA
V gene: TRBV11-3
CDR3 protein: CASSPYRVSYEQYF
CDR3 DNA: TGTGCCAGCAGCCCTTATCGGGTCTCCTACGAGCAGTACTTC

clone size: NA
J gene: TRBJ1-2
D gene: NA
V gene: TRBV19
CDR3 protein: CASRARGAGDGYTF
CDR3 DNA: TGTGCCAGTAGAGCACGGGGGGCTGGTGATGGCTACACCTTC

clone size: NA
J gene: TRBJ1-5
D gene: NA
V gene: TRBV2
CDR3 protein: CASRRTGGGINQPQHF
CDR3 DNA: TGTGCCAGCAGACGGACGGGGGGCGGCATCAATCAGCCCCAGCATTTT

clone size: NA
J gene: TRBJ1-2
D gene: NA
V gene: TRBV20-1
CDR3 protein: CSAAWGYGYTF
CDR3 DNA: TGCAGTGCTGCGTGGGGTTACGGCTACACCTTC

clone size: few
J gene: TRBJ1-6
D gene: NA
V gene: TRBV6-2/TRBV6-3
CDR3 protein: CASSSQQGRQGSPLHF
CDR3 DNA: TGTGCCAGCAGTTCTCAACAGGGACGTCAAGGTTCACCCCTCCACTTT

clone size: NA
J gene: TRBJ2-7
D gene: TRBD1
V gene: TRBV7-2
CDR3 protein: CASSPGQGSPYEQYF
CDR3 DNA: TGTGCCAGCAGCCCCGGACAGGGAAGCCCCTACGAGCAGTACTTC

clone size: NA
J gene: TRBJ2-1
D gene: NA
V gene: TRBV30
CDR3 protein: CAWSARDFDNEQFF
CDR3 DNA: TGTGCCTGGAGTGCAAGAGACTTTGACAATGAGCAGTTCTTC

clone size: NA
J gene: TRBJ1-1
D gene: NA
V gene: TRBV3-1/TRBV3-2
CDR3 protein: CASSTEGTEAFF
CDR3 DNA: TGTGCCAGCAGCACAGAGGGCACTGAAGCTTTCTTT

clone size: NA
J gene: TRBJ1-4
D gene: NA
V gene: TRBV6-2/TRBV6-3
CDR3 protein: CASSYGPAVRPTNEKLFF
CDR3 DNA: TGTGCCAGCAGTTACGGACCGGCGGTTCGCCCAACTAATGAAAAACTGTTTTTT